Below are 16 T cell receptor beta chains sequenced from a single sample in a study of T cells in Graves' hyperthyroidism and ophthalmopathy. Amplification of TCR beta CDR3 regions was performed using RNA transcripts as template. HTBI primers were employed in a first-round RT-PCR of the TCR CDR3. Via MiXCR, TCRdb re-called the multiplex PCR reads, giving one row per CDR3 protein. The sample consists of roughly 400,000 distinct CDR3 sequences, 11% to 15% of them appearing once. The source material was blood. These receptors all stem from a man in his fifties or sixties with Graves' ophthalmopathy.

This clonotype came up once. The V gene is TRBV14, the J gene TRBJ2-2; D is undetermined. V was cut by 0 bases and J by 2 bases, with 10 bases left in between. Germline assignment: CDR1 SGHDN and CDR2 FVKESK. The CDR3 runs to 16 residues. The CDR3 is CASSQELTFNTGELFF. CDR3 sequence (DNA): TGTGCCAGCAGCCAAGAGCTGACATTTAACACCGGGGAGCTGTTTTTT.

This clonotype occurred many times. This chain joins TRBV28 and TRBJ2-3; no clear D gene. This CDR3 comprises 15 residues. V was pared by 5 bases and J by 2 bases, with 14 bases between. Per germline, CDR1 MDHEN and CDR2 SYDVKM. The CDR3 loop is CASSSPRVLTDTQYF. The CDR3 DNA follows: TGTGCCAGCAGTAGCCCTAGGGTGCTCACAGATACGCAGTATTTT.

This clonotype occurred many times. The CDR3 DNA reads as TGTGCCAGCAGCGTAGCTCAGGTGGAGACCCAGTACTTC. It encodes CASSVAQVETQYF. The genes are TRBV9 and TRBJ2-5; D gene unclear. V lost 0 bases and J 5 bases, leaving 8 bases between the germline ends. Germline V gene sequence: CDR1 SGDLS, CDR2 YYNGEE. The CDR3 sequence is 13 residues long. The full variable domain, with the rest looked up from reference TRBV9 and TRBJ2-5, is DSGVTQTPKHLITATGQRVTLRCSPRSGDLSVYWYQQSLDQGLQFLIQYYNGEERAKGNILERFSAQQFPDLHSELNLSSLELGDSALYFCASSVAQVETQYFGPGTRLLVL.

The chain joins TRBV7-6 to TRBJ2-7, with 8 bases lining up with TRBD2. This CDR3 comprises 14 residues. CDR1 is SGHVS and CDR2 is FNYEAQ in the germline V gene. With V trimmed by 2 bases and J by 4 bases, 4 bases remained unmatched. This CDR3 reads CASSLFTSGYEQYF. CDR3 DNA: TGTGCCAGCAGCTTATTTACTAGCGGTTACGAGCAGTACTTC.

This clonotype was detected ten times or more. The chain recombines TRBV20-1 with TRBJ1-2; 9 bases agree with TRBD1. The CDR3 runs 14 residues. CDR1 DFQATT and CDR2 SNEGSKA come from the germline V gene (reference sequence). The ends lost 0 bases at V and 4 bases at J; junction bases unmatched: 3. The CDR3 loop reads CSARDGTGTYGYTF. Here the CDR3 DNA reads TGCAGTGCTAGAGACGGGACAGGGACCTATGGCTACACCTTC.

The chain joins TRBV5-1 to TRBJ2-1, with 9 positions matching TRBD1. Germline CDR1 is SGHRS and CDR2 is YFSETQ. The ends lost 3 bases at V and 10 bases at J; junction bases unmatched: 8. This CDR3 comprises 14 residues. CDR3 coding DNA: TGCGCCAGCAGCTGGGACAGGGTGCAAGGGGAGCAGTTCTTC. Translated, it gives CASSWDRVQGEQFF.

This clonotype has a count of ten or more. The V gene is TRBV2, the J gene TRBJ2-3; TRBD2 matches 7 bases. The germline gives CDR1 SNHLY, CDR2 FYNNEI. CDR3 length: 15 amino acids. V shed 6 bases and J 6 bases; nucleotides not matched to a gene: 12. The CDR3 region is CASRADSARGDTQYF. As DNA, the CDR3 is TGTGCCAGCAGGGCAGACTCTGCGCGGGGGGATACGCAGTATTTT.

This clonotype was picked up many times. The chain carries TRBV28 and TRBJ1-5, with D unresolved. CDR1 is MDHEN and CDR2 is SYDVKM in the germline V gene. The CDR3 is 16 residues long. The germline V and J ends were trimmed by 7 bases and 0 bases, with 16 bases remaining between them. The DNA of the CDR3 is TGTGCCAGCACTGCAGTGGGTTCTAATAGCAATCAGCCCCAGCATTTT. Protein sequence: CASTAVGSNSNQPQHF.

This chain uses TRBV10-3 with TRBJ1-2; TRBD1 might be the D (6 bases). The CDR3 has 12 amino acids. Between the trimmed V and J ends, which lost 2 bases and 12 bases, there was a span of 13 bases. CDR1 ENHRY and CDR2 SYGVKD come from the germline V gene. The CDR3 bases are TGTGCCATCAGTGAGAAGACGGGGGCGGACACCTTC. This encodes CAISEKTGADTF.

This clonotype has a count of ten or more. V and J are TRBV29-1 and TRBJ2-5, with D maybe TRBD2 (6 bases). Germline CDR1 reads SQVTM; CDR2 reads ANQGSEA. V was pared by 7 bases and J by 2 bases, with 17 bases between. The CDR3 totals 14 residues. CDR3 protein: CSAVSLARQETQYF. The CDR3 DNA is TGCAGCGCCGTGAGCCTAGCGAGACAAGAGACCCAGTACTTC.

Of note for this clonotype: This could be a read error, since a much larger clone is one nucleotide away. This rearrangement joins TRBV5-1 to TRBJ2-3; no clear D gene. The CDR3 is 14 amino acids. With 4 bases removed from V and 6 bases from J, the gap between germline ends came to 15 bases. The germline CDR1 and CDR2 sequences are SGHRS and YFSETQ. CDR3 amino acids: CASSMVELSDTQYF. Written as DNA, the CDR3 is TGCGCCAGCAGCATGGTGGAGTTATCGGATACGCAGTATTTT.

This clonotype occurred many times. This rearrangement joins TRBV3-1 to TRBJ2-1; 8 bases are a match to TRBD2. The CDR3 covers 16 residues. After removal of 1 base from V and 5 bases from J, the junction contained 7 bases not matched to a gene. Germline assignment: CDR1 LGHDT and CDR2 YNNKEL (reference sequence). The CDR3 sequence: CASSQVVTSANNEQFF. CDR3 coding DNA: TGTGCCAGCAGCCAAGTTGTGACTAGCGCCAACAATGAGCAGTTCTTC.

In this sample, this clonotype turned up many times. The chain couples TRBV2 to TRBJ2-1, with D hard to call. The V gene's germline CDR1 is SNHLY and CDR2 FYNNEI. The V end was cut by 8 bases, the J end by 0 bases, with 8 bases between. The CDR3 has 13 amino acids. In DNA form, the CDR3 reads TGTGCCAGCCGACAAAGCTCCTACAATGAGCAGTTCTTC. Amino acids: CASRQSSYNEQFF.

V is TRBV29-1 and J is TRBJ2-1, with TRBD2 matching over 11 bases. The V gene's germline CDR1 is SQVTM and CDR2 ANQGSEA. The CDR3 is 15 amino acids. V trimming: 5 bases; J trimming: 0 bases; junction bases outside the gene matches: 3. The CDR3 region is CSVSSGRLSYNEQFF. The CDR3 nucleotides read TGCAGCGTTTCTAGCGGGAGGCTCTCCTACAATGAGCAGTTCTTC.

This clonotype was seen a handful of times. The chain uses TRBV12-3 or TRBV12-4 and TRBJ1-2; the D is unclear. Trimming removed 2 bases from V and 7 bases from J, with 11 bases in between. The CDR3 consists of 13 residues. CDR3 sequence (DNA): TGTGCCAGCAGTTTATTAGGTGATTCTGGCTACACCTTC. Translation: CASSLLGDSGYTF.

This chain connects TRBV2 to TRBJ1-5; perhaps TRBD1 as D (5 bases). The CDR3 totals 14 residues. Trimming removed 6 bases at V and 4 bases at J, with 13 bases between. Per germline, CDR1 SNHLY and CDR2 FYNNEI. The CDR3 here is CASSQGRQNQPQHF. The CDR3 coding sequence is TGTGCCAGCAGCCAGGGACGGCAAAATCAGCCCCAGCATTTT.